This T cell receptor (beta chain) was documented in a study of blood T cell repertoires in COVID-19. The wider study: The United States, Italy and Spain provided the acute and convalescent COVID-19 samples. Nucleic acid was either cDNA or gDNA, and it came from T cells, B-cell-depleted T cells, or PBMCs.

The table lists this clone with a few counts. Per the original data handling: How many nucleated cells were present was estimated from reference gene primer amplification. Sequencing used immunoSEQ multiplex PCR; TCRdb keeps in-frame clones, though not all of them. For V, J and clone size, that table is used; D and trimming come from the DNA. The data hold 210,000 or so clones, with more than 75% observed a single time. The length of the CDR3 is 14 residues. CDR1 is LNHDA and CDR2 is SQIVND in the germline V gene (reference sequence). J gave up 2 bases and V 5 bases, and 5 bases lay outside the gene matches.

The TCR was taken from a man aged 40-55 years with active or convalescent COVID-19. The chain links TRBV19 to TRBJ1-1, with TRBD1 matching 7 bases. Specimen: peripheral blood. DNA for the CDR3: TGTGCCAGTAGTCAAGACAGGGTTAACACTGAAGCTTTCTTT. It encodes CASSQDRVNTEAFF. Filled out from reference TRBV19 and TRBJ1-1, the complete variable domain reads DGGITQSPKYLFRKEGQNVTLSCEQNLNHDAMYWYRQDPGQGLRLIYYSQIVNDFQKGDIAEGYSVSREKKESFPLTVTSAQKNPTAFYLCASSQDRVNTEAFFGQGTRLTVV.